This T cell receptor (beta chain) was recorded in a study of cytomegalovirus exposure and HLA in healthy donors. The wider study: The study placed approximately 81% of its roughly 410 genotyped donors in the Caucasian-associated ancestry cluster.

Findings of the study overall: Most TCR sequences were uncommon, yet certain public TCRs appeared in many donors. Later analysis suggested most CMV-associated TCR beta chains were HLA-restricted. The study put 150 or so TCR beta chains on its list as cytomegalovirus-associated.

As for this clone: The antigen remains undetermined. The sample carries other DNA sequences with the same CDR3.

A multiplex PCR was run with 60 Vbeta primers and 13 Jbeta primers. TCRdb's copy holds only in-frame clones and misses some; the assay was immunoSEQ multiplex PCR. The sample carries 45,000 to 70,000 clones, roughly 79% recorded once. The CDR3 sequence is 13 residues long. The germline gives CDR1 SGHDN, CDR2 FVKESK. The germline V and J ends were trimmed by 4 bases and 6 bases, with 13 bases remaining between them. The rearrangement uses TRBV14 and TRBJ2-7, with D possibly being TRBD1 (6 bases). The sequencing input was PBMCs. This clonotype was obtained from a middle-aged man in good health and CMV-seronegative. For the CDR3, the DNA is TGTGCCAGCAGCCGAACTACAGGGATCGAGCAGTACTTC. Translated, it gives CASSRTTGIEQYF.